Listed here is a single T cell receptor beta chain. Donors were grouped by their self-reported clinical history. Sequenced by immunoSEQ multiplex PCR; TCRdb stores in-frame clones only, minus some. The sample yields roughly 220,000 clones, around 80% seen once. In germline, CDR1 is SGHTA, CDR2 FQGNSA. CDR3 length equals 16 residues. Germline trimming cut 5 bases from V and 3 bases from J; bases unmatched to any gene: 9. The data stem from a study of blood T cell repertoires in COVID-19. V gene TRBV7-2 combines with J gene TRBJ2-1, with 8 bases aligning to TRBD2. The sequence came from a man in his forties who had recovered from COVID-19. The sequenced sample consisted of PBMCs or T cells enriched from blood (not recorded which). The CDR3, as DNA: TGTGCCAGCAGCCCTACCTGGACTAGCAGCTACAATGAGCAGTTCTTC. This sequence encodes CASSPTWTSSYNEQFF.